Listed below are T cell receptor beta chains from one sample, sequenced in a study of shared clonotypes between healthy human individuals. Libraries were prepared by immunoSEQ multiplex PCR; TCRdb keeps only in-frame clonotypes and omits some of them. The sample contains hundreds of thousands of clones, roughly 95% of which appear only once. The sequencing input was naive CD8+ T cells sorted from blood. These TCRs come from a woman aged 25 to 45 in good health. CDR3s include the opening cysteine and the closing phenylalanine or tryptophan. D genes are given only for firm matches. Size is omitted from some rows. Given values are once, few, many or a class for expanded clones.

abundance: -; j_gene: TRBJ2-3; d_gene: -; v_gene: TRBV5-4; CDR3nt: TGTGCCAGCAGCTCCGGACAGACTTTTAGCACAGATACGCAGTATTTT; CDR3aa: CASSSGQTFSTDTQYF
abundance: -; j_gene: TRBJ1-4; d_gene: -; v_gene: TRBV29-1; CDR3nt: TGCAGCGCGGGGCCCGGGACGAGGCCTAATGAAAAACTGTTTTTT; CDR3aa: CSAGPGTRPNEKLFF
abundance: -; j_gene: TRBJ2-1; d_gene: TRBD2; v_gene: TRBV7-9; CDR3nt: TGTGCCAGCAGCGCCGGACTAGCGGGGCTTTACAATGAGCAGTTCTTC; CDR3aa: CASSAGLAGLYNEQFF
abundance: -; j_gene: TRBJ2-5; d_gene: -; v_gene: TRBV30; CDR3nt: TGTGCCTGGAGTGGAACTTGGGGGCAAGAGACCCAGTACTTC; CDR3aa: CAWSGTWGQETQYF
abundance: -; j_gene: TRBJ2-2; d_gene: TRBD2; v_gene: TRBV5-4; CDR3nt: TGTGCCAGCAGCCTACTAGCGGGAGTTTCCGGGGAGCTGTTTTTT; CDR3aa: CASSLLAGVSGELFF
abundance: -; j_gene: TRBJ2-1; d_gene: TRBD2; v_gene: TRBV5-1; CDR3nt: TGCGCCAGCAGCCTAGGGACTAGCCTCGGTGAGCAGTTCTTC; CDR3aa: CASSLGTSLGEQFF
abundance: -; j_gene: TRBJ2-2; d_gene: -; v_gene: TRBV7-9; CDR3nt: TGTGCCAGCAGCGACGGAGCCCCGGTCCCCGGGGAGCTGTTTTTT; CDR3aa: CASSDGAPVPGELFF
abundance: -; j_gene: TRBJ2-1; d_gene: TRBD2; v_gene: TRBV16; CDR3nt: TGTGCCAGCAGCCAGGCGGGAGGGCCAGGGAGCAATGAGCAGTTCTTC; CDR3aa: CASSQAGGPGSNEQFF
abundance: -; j_gene: TRBJ2-7; d_gene: -; v_gene: TRBV7-8; CDR3nt: TGTGCCAGCAGGGAGGGGGGTGACTACGAGCAGTACTTC; CDR3aa: CASREGGDYEQYF
abundance: once; j_gene: TRBJ2-7; d_gene: -; v_gene: TRBV5-6; CDR3nt: TGTGCCAGCAGCTTGGAAATGGACAGAGCCTCCTACGAGCAGTACTTC; CDR3aa: CASSLEMDRASYEQYF
abundance: once; j_gene: TRBJ1-1; d_gene: -; v_gene: TRBV13; CDR3nt: TGTGCCAGCAGCTTAGGGACCACTGAAGCTTTCTTT; CDR3aa: CASSLGTTEAFF
abundance: -; j_gene: TRBJ2-5; d_gene: TRBD2; v_gene: TRBV6-6; CDR3nt: TGTGCCAGCAGTCTAGCGGGAGGCCGAGAGACCCAGTACTTC; CDR3aa: CASSLAGGRETQYF
abundance: once; j_gene: TRBJ1-2; d_gene: -; v_gene: TRBV10-3; CDR3nt: TGTGCCATCACGGGGGAGATCACTAACTATGGCTACACCTTC; CDR3aa: CAITGEITNYGYTF
abundance: -; j_gene: TRBJ2-7; d_gene: TRBD2; v_gene: TRBV2; CDR3nt: TGTGCCAGCAGGGGCGGGAGCTCCTACGAGCAGTACTTC; CDR3aa: CASRGGSSYEQYF
abundance: -; j_gene: TRBJ1-4; d_gene: -; v_gene: TRBV9; CDR3nt: TGTGCCAGCAGCGTTGGCGGGTCAACTAATGAAAAACTGTTTTTT; CDR3aa: CASSVGGSTNEKLFF
abundance: -; j_gene: TRBJ2-2; d_gene: -; v_gene: TRBV7-9; CDR3nt: TGTGCCAGCAACGACGACGGGGGCCTTTACACCGGGGAGCTGTTTTTT; CDR3aa: CASNDDGGLYTGELFF
abundance: -; j_gene: TRBJ2-3; d_gene: -; v_gene: TRBV9; CDR3nt: TGTGCCAGCAGCGTACTGTCTGTCACAGATACGCAGTATTTT; CDR3aa: CASSVLSVTDTQYF
abundance: -; j_gene: TRBJ2-7; d_gene: TRBD2; v_gene: TRBV27; CDR3nt: TGTGCCAGCAGTATAACTAGCGGGCGAGGCTACGAGCAGTACTTC; CDR3aa: CASSITSGRGYEQYF
abundance: -; j_gene: TRBJ2-7; d_gene: -; v_gene: TRBV27; CDR3nt: TGTGCCAGCAGGTCCACCATGGTGCTGTACTTC; CDR3aa: CASRSTMVLYF
abundance: -; j_gene: TRBJ2-1; d_gene: TRBD1; v_gene: TRBV6-1; CDR3nt: TGTGCCAGCAGTGAAAGGTTGGTCAGGGGGAGTGAGCAGTTCTTC; CDR3aa: CASSERLVRGSEQFF
abundance: -; j_gene: TRBJ2-1; d_gene: TRBD1; v_gene: TRBV2; CDR3nt: TGTGCCAGCCCCCCTCAGGGGGCCCGCTCCTACAATGAGCAGTTCTTC; CDR3aa: CASPPQGARSYNEQFF
abundance: -; j_gene: TRBJ1-4; d_gene: -; v_gene: TRBV11-2; CDR3nt: TGTGCCAGCAGGCTAACAGGTCATAATGAAAAACTGTTTTTT; CDR3aa: CASRLTGHNEKLFF
abundance: -; j_gene: TRBJ2-5; d_gene: TRBD2; v_gene: TRBV13; CDR3nt: TGTGCCAGCAGCGAAGATAGCGGGAAAGAGACCCAGTACTTC; CDR3aa: CASSEDSGKETQYF
abundance: -; j_gene: TRBJ1-5; d_gene: -; v_gene: TRBV19; CDR3nt: TGTGCCAGTATTGGCAGGGGTGATCAGCCCCAGCATTTT; CDR3aa: CASIGRGDQPQHF
abundance: -; j_gene: TRBJ2-1; d_gene: TRBD1; v_gene: TRBV2; CDR3nt: TGTGCCAGCAGTGGAAGGACAGGCCCCTACAATGAGCAGTTCTTC; CDR3aa: CASSGRTGPYNEQFF
abundance: -; j_gene: TRBJ2-7; d_gene: -; v_gene: TRBV6-1; CDR3nt: TGTGCCAGCGCACTAGGGGGAAACGACGAGCAGTACTTC; CDR3aa: CASALGGNDEQYF
abundance: -; j_gene: TRBJ1-5; d_gene: -; v_gene: TRBV20-1; CDR3nt: TGCAGTGCGGGTCAGCCCCAGCATTTT; CDR3aa: CSAGQPQHF
abundance: -; j_gene: TRBJ2-5; d_gene: TRBD1; v_gene: TRBV28; CDR3nt: TGTGCCAGCCTTCGGGACAGCAATTCGGAGACCCAGTACTTC; CDR3aa: CASLRDSNSETQYF
abundance: -; j_gene: TRBJ2-3; d_gene: TRBD2; v_gene: TRBV19; CDR3nt: TGTGCCAGTAGTTTTGGACTAGCGGGAGGGATCACAGATACGCAGTATTTT; CDR3aa: CASSFGLAGGITDTQYF
abundance: -; j_gene: TRBJ2-7; d_gene: -; v_gene: TRBV7-8; CDR3nt: TGTGCCAGCAGCTTAAGCGGACGGTCTCCCTACGAGCAGTACTTC; CDR3aa: CASSLSGRSPYEQYF
abundance: -; j_gene: TRBJ1-3; d_gene: -; v_gene: TRBV28; CDR3nt: TGTGCCAGCAGTTTTCAAGGGATCGGAAACACCATATATTTT; CDR3aa: CASSFQGIGNTIYF
abundance: -; j_gene: TRBJ2-5; d_gene: -; v_gene: TRBV28; CDR3nt: TGTGCCAGCAGCTGGCCCGGCCGGGAGACCCAGTACTTC; CDR3aa: CASSWPGRETQYF
abundance: -; j_gene: TRBJ2-7; d_gene: -; v_gene: TRBV5-6; CDR3nt: TGTGCCAGCAGCTTGTATCGGGGGATCTACGAGCAGTACTTC; CDR3aa: CASSLYRGIYEQYF
abundance: -; j_gene: TRBJ2-7; d_gene: -; v_gene: TRBV27; CDR3nt: TGTGCCAGCAGTTTAGCAGGGAGAACCTACGAGCAGTACTTC; CDR3aa: CASSLAGRTYEQYF
abundance: -; j_gene: TRBJ1-2; d_gene: -; v_gene: TRBV14; CDR3nt: TGTGCCAGCAGCCAAGTTACGGGAAACTATGGCTACACCTTC; CDR3aa: CASSQVTGNYGYTF
abundance: -; j_gene: TRBJ1-1; d_gene: -; v_gene: TRBV9; CDR3nt: TGTGCCAGCAATCGGGGAAGGGGGATGAACACTGAAGCTTTCTTT; CDR3aa: CASNRGRGMNTEAFF
abundance: -; j_gene: TRBJ1-3; d_gene: TRBD1; v_gene: TRBV30; CDR3nt: TGTGCCTGGAGGACAGGGGTGCGAGGAAACACCATATATTTT; CDR3aa: CAWRTGVRGNTIYF
abundance: -; j_gene: TRBJ1-2; d_gene: -; v_gene: TRBV19; CDR3nt: TGTGCCAGTAGTATAGATCAATCCGGCAAGGGCAGATTTCACGGCTACACCTTC; CDR3aa: CASSIDQSGKGRFHGYTF
abundance: -; j_gene: TRBJ2-1; d_gene: -; v_gene: TRBV29-1; CDR3nt: TGCAGCGTAGCCGGGACCCATGCATCCTCGGATGAGCAGTTCTTC; CDR3aa: CSVAGTHASSDEQFF
abundance: -; j_gene: TRBJ2-3; d_gene: TRBD2; v_gene: TRBV5-8; CDR3nt: TGTGCCAGCAGCACCCGGGGCGGGAGGACAGATACGCAGTATTTT; CDR3aa: CASSTRGGRTDTQYF
abundance: -; j_gene: TRBJ1-2; d_gene: TRBD1; v_gene: TRBV5-1; CDR3nt: TGCGCCAGCAGCGTTGACAGGGGAGTAGGCTACACCTTC; CDR3aa: CASSVDRGVGYTF
abundance: -; j_gene: TRBJ2-2; d_gene: TRBD2; v_gene: TRBV13; CDR3nt: TGTGCCAGCAGCTCTCCGGCGGGGCTAGCGGGAGACACCGGGGAGCTGTTTTTT; CDR3aa: CASSSPAGLAGDTGELFF
abundance: -; j_gene: TRBJ1-3; d_gene: -; v_gene: TRBV7-9; CDR3nt: TGTGCCAGCAGCACCAGGGGAACTGGAAACACCATATATTTT; CDR3aa: CASSTRGTGNTIYF
abundance: once; j_gene: TRBJ2-4; d_gene: -; v_gene: TRBV27; CDR3nt: TGTGCCAGCAAAGGGACACTAGCCAAAAACATTCAGTACTTC; CDR3aa: CASKGTLAKNIQYF
abundance: once; j_gene: TRBJ1-2; d_gene: -; v_gene: TRBV7-9; CDR3nt: TGTGCCAGCTTGCGACAAGACGACTATGGCTACACCTTC; CDR3aa: CASLRQDDYGYTF
abundance: once; j_gene: TRBJ1-1; d_gene: -; v_gene: TRBV7-9; CDR3nt: TGTGCCAGCAGCTTATCTGAACAAACTGAAGCTTTCTTT; CDR3aa: CASSLSEQTEAFF
abundance: -; j_gene: TRBJ1-2; d_gene: TRBD1; v_gene: TRBV7-9; CDR3nt: TGTGCCAGCAGTCTCGACAGGGTGGGGGGCTACACCTTC; CDR3aa: CASSLDRVGGYTF
abundance: -; j_gene: TRBJ2-1; d_gene: TRBD2; v_gene: TRBV5-4; CDR3nt: TGTGCCAGCAGCAATACGGGAGGAGAGCAGTTCTTC; CDR3aa: CASSNTGGEQFF
abundance: once; j_gene: TRBJ2-7; d_gene: TRBD1; v_gene: TRBV7-8; CDR3nt: TGTGCCAGCAGCTTGCCGGGACAGGGGTTTTTCGAGCAGTACTTC; CDR3aa: CASSLPGQGFFEQYF
abundance: -; j_gene: TRBJ2-3; d_gene: -; v_gene: TRBV5-8; CDR3nt: TGTGCCAGCAGCCCCCGGGGACGGAAAAGGACAGATACGCAGTATTTT; CDR3aa: CASSPRGRKRTDTQYF
abundance: -; j_gene: TRBJ2-1; d_gene: -; v_gene: TRBV21-1; CDR3nt: TGTGCCAGCAGCAGTGACAGACTAGCGGAGTACAATGAGCAGTTCTTC; CDR3aa: CASSSDRLAEYNEQFF